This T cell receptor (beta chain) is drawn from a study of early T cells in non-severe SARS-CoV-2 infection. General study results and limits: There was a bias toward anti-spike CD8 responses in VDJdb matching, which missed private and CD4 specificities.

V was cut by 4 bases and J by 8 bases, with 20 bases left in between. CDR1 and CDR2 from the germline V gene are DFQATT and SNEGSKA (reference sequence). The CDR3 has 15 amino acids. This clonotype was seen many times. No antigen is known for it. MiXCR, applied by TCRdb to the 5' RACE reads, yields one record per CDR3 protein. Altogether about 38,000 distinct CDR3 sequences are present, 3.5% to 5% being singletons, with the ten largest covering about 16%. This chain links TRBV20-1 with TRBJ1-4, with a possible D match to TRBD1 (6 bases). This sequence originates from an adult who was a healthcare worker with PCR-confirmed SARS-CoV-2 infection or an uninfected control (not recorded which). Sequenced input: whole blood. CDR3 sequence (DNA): TGCAGTGCTATCGGCGGGGGCTCTTGGGCGGAAAAACTGTTTTTT. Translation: CSAIGGGSWAEKLFF.